This entry lists 9 T cell receptor beta chains sequenced from one sample in a study of blood T cell repertoires in COVID-19. Some clones are missing from TCRdb's copy, which holds only in-frame ones; the method was immunoSEQ multiplex PCR. This sample has roughly 76,000 clones, with under 95% found just once. The sample comprised peripheral blood. These receptor sequences come from an older woman with active COVID-19.

The chain is built from TRBV6-6 and TRBJ2-1, with 11 bases that match TRBD2. V was pared by 6 bases and J by 0 bases, with 16 bases of the junction left unmatched. Germline V gene data show CDR1 as MNHNY and CDR2 as SVGAGI (reference sequence). The CDR3 consists of 20 residues. Here the CDR3 reads CASSPQGKFTSGSSYNEQFF. CDR3 coding DNA: TGTGCCAGCAGCCCACAGGGAAAATTTACTAGCGGGAGCTCCTACAATGAGCAGTTCTTC.

The chain links TRBV6-6 to TRBJ2-7, with 8 positions matching TRBD1. V shed 5 bases, J shed 2 bases, and the junction held 14 bases outside the gene matches. Germline V gene sequence: CDR1 MNHNY, CDR2 SVGAGI (reference sequence). CDR3 length equals 17 residues. The CDR3 region is CASSRVAPGTGAYEQYF. For the CDR3, the DNA is TGTGCCAGCAGTCGCGTTGCCCCCGGGACAGGAGCCTACGAGCAGTACTTC.

This chain joins TRBV5-1 and TRBJ2-3; possible D gene TRBD2, 5 bases. The V end lost 5 bases, the J end lost 3 bases, and 10 bases lay between the germline ends. This CDR3 region has 13 residues. Germline V gene lookup returns CDR1 SGHRS and CDR2 YFSETQ. This chain's CDR3 is CASRMRTTDTQYF. The CDR3 nucleotides are TGCGCCAGCAGAATGCGGACTACAGATACGCAGTATTTT.

V usage is TRBV7-7 and J usage is TRBJ2-5; 9 positions match TRBD1. The CDR3 is 15 residues long. Germline V gives CDR1 SSHAT, CDR2 FNYEAQ (reference sequence). The V and J ends lost 6 bases and 0 bases, in that order; junction bases with no gene match: 5. This chain's CDR3 is CASSKNRGHQETQYF. CDR3 DNA: TGTGCCAGCAGTAAGAACAGGGGGCACCAAGAGACCCAGTACTTC.

V and J are TRBV5-1 and TRBJ2-1; 8 bases align to TRBD2. The CDR3 has 15 residues. V lost 9 bases to trimming and J lost 4 bases; unmatched junction nucleotides: 12. Germline CDR1 and CDR2: SGHRS and YFSETQ. CDR3 region: CATSRTGREYNEQFF. The CDR3 DNA sequence: TGCGCCACCTCCCGGACCGGGAGGGAGTACAATGAGCAGTTCTTC.

V and J are TRBV7-9 and TRBJ2-7; no definite D call. V dropped 8 bases and J dropped 6 bases, with 11 bases sitting between them. Germline assignment: CDR1 SEHNR and CDR2 FQNEAQ (reference sequence). The CDR3 has 11 amino acids. The CDR3 nucleotides read TGTGCCAGCGCCTCTGTGGCCGAGCAGTACTTC. Translated: CASASVAEQYF.

This chain links TRBV30 with TRBJ2-2, with 8 bases matching TRBD2. Germline V gives CDR1 GTSNPN, CDR2 SVGIG (reference sequence). This CDR3 region has 16 residues. Trimming removed 2 bases from V and 5 bases from J; junction bases left unmatched: 10. CDR3 loop: CAWSNRLAGGTGELFF. The CDR3 DNA follows: TGTGCCTGGAGTAACCGTCTAGCGGGCGGTACCGGGGAGCTGTTTTTT.

This clone was picked up one time. The V call is TRBV7-2, the J call TRBJ1-1; D is uncertain. This CDR3 contains 12 residues. The germline V and J ends were trimmed by 5 bases and 6 bases, with 10 bases remaining between them. Germline V gene sequence: CDR1 SGHTA, CDR2 FQGNSA. DNA for the CDR3: TGTGCCAGCAGCAAGATAGAGGCTGAAGCTTTCTTT. Translating gives CASSKIEAEAFF.

This chain links TRBV6-6 with TRBJ1-4; D not certain. The CDR3 runs 12 residues. Germline V lookup: CDR1 MNHNY, CDR2 SVGAGI (reference sequence). V lost 2 bases to trimming and J lost 8 bases, with 6 bases between them. The CDR3 sequence is CASSYAWEKLFF. CDR3 bases: TGTGCCAGCAGTTACGCGTGGGAAAAACTGTTTTTT.